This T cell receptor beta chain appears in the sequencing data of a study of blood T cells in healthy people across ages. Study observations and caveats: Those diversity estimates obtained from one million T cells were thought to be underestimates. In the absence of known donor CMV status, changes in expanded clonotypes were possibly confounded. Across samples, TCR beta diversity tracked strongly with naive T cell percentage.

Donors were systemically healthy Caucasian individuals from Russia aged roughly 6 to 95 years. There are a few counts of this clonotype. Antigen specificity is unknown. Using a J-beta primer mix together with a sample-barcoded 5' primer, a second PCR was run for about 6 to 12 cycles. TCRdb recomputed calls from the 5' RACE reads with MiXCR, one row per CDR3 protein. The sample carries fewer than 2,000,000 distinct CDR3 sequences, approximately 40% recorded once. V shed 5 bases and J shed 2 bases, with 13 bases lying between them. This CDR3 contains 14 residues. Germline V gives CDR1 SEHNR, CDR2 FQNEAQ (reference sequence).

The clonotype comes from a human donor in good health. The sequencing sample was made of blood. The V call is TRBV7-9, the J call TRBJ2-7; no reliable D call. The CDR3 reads CASSSLGYPYEQYF. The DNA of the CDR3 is TGTGCCAGCAGCAGCTTAGGATACCCCTACGAGCAGTACTTC. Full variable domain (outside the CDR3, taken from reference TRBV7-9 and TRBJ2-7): DTGVSQNPRHKITKRGQNVTFRCDPISEHNRLYWYRQTLGQGPEFLTYFQNEAQLEKSRLLSDRFSAERPKGSFSTLEIQRTEQGDSAMYLCASSSLGYPYEQYFGPGTRLTVT.